These T cell receptor beta chains were read from a single sample in a study of blood T cell repertoires in COVID-19. The protocol was immunoSEQ multiplex PCR, while the TCRdb copy is restricted to in-frame clones and leaves out a portion. This sample yields tens of thousands of clones, of which under 80% are seen a single time; about 10% belongs to the top ten. Sequencing was performed on peripheral blood. Every receptor here comes from a human donor in a cohort sampled during active COVID-19. The CDR3 runs from the conserved cysteine through the conserved F or W. A D gene is named only where the DNA matches it firmly. Size tells how often a clone was seen (once, few, many) or the class of an expanded clone, and some rows leave it out.

d_call: NA; clone_size: NA; v_call: TRBV9; j_call: TRBJ2-7; cdr3_nt: TGTGCCAGCAGCCTCACAGCATCGAGAGAGCAGTACTTC; cdr3_aa: CASSLTASREQYF
d_call: TRBD1; clone_size: NA; v_call: TRBV5-1; j_call: TRBJ1-5; cdr3_nt: TGCGCCAGCAGCGGATACAGGGGAGGAATTGGAGGAATCAGCAATCAGCCCCAGCATTTT; cdr3_aa: CASSGYRGGIGGISNQPQHF
d_call: NA; clone_size: NA; v_call: TRBV9; j_call: TRBJ2-1; cdr3_nt: TGTGCCAGCCCGGCGGCCTACAATGAGCAGTTCTTC; cdr3_aa: CASPAAYNEQFF
d_call: TRBD1; clone_size: NA; v_call: TRBV7-9; j_call: TRBJ1-4; cdr3_nt: TGTGCCAGCAGCCCCTCCCGGGACAGCGAACTCCAGTTTTTT; cdr3_aa: CASSPSRDSELQFF
d_call: NA; clone_size: once; v_call: TRBV5-1; j_call: TRBJ1-6; cdr3_nt: TGCGCCAGCAGCATTACCGGGACACCTAATAATTCACCCCTCCACTTT; cdr3_aa: CASSITGTPNNSPLHF
d_call: NA; clone_size: few; v_call: TRBV7-9; j_call: TRBJ2-1; cdr3_nt: TGTGCCAGCAGCCCACCCGTTAGCTTGGGCAATGAGCAGTTCTTC; cdr3_aa: CASSPPVSLGNEQFF
d_call: NA; clone_size: NA; v_call: TRBV5-6; j_call: TRBJ2-7; cdr3_nt: TGTGCCAGCAGCTTGGTGGACAGAACCTACGAGCAGTACTTC; cdr3_aa: CASSLVDRTYEQYF
d_call: TRBD1; clone_size: NA; v_call: TRBV7-9; j_call: TRBJ1-4; cdr3_nt: TGTGCCAGCAGCCCGAATCCCGGGACAGATTATGAAAAACTGTTTTTT; cdr3_aa: CASSPNPGTDYEKLFF
d_call: NA; clone_size: once; v_call: TRBV30; j_call: TRBJ1-1; cdr3_nt: TGTGCCTGGAAGGGAGCCTATACCACTGAAGCTTTCTTT; cdr3_aa: CAWKGAYTTEAFF
d_call: NA; clone_size: few; v_call: TRBV10-3; j_call: TRBJ1-1; cdr3_nt: TGTGCCATCAGTGGACTGCCCAACACTGAAGCTTTCTTT; cdr3_aa: CAISGLPNTEAFF
d_call: NA; clone_size: NA; v_call: TRBV19; j_call: TRBJ1-3; cdr3_nt: TGTGCCAGTAGTCGACAGGGAAACACCATATATTTT; cdr3_aa: CASSRQGNTIYF
d_call: TRBD2; clone_size: NA; v_call: TRBV7-2; j_call: TRBJ2-7; cdr3_nt: TGTGCCAGCAGCTTAGCTTCGACTAGCGGGGGAGCTTACGAGCAGTACTTC; cdr3_aa: CASSLASTSGGAYEQYF
d_call: NA; clone_size: NA; v_call: TRBV11-3; j_call: TRBJ1-1; cdr3_nt: TGTGCCAGCAGCTCCTCCCTGAACACTGAAGCTTTCTTT; cdr3_aa: CASSSSLNTEAFF
d_call: NA; clone_size: few; v_call: TRBV6-4; j_call: TRBJ1-5; cdr3_nt: TGTGCCAGCAGTGACGGGCCGATTAGCAATCAGCCCCAGCATTTT; cdr3_aa: CASSDGPISNQPQHF
d_call: TRBD1; clone_size: NA; v_call: TRBV9; j_call: TRBJ1-2; cdr3_nt: TGTGCCAGCAGCTCCCGGACAGGAGGCAGCTATGGCTACACCTTC; cdr3_aa: CASSSRTGGSYGYTF
d_call: NA; clone_size: few; v_call: TRBV27; j_call: TRBJ1-1; cdr3_nt: TGTGCCAGCAGTTTCAGCAGGGCCACTGAAGCTTTCTTT; cdr3_aa: CASSFSRATEAFF
d_call: TRBD2; clone_size: NA; v_call: TRBV14; j_call: TRBJ2-7; cdr3_nt: TGTGCCAGCAGCCAGCCGCCCGGGGGGGGGCGGGAGCAGTACTTC; cdr3_aa: CASSQPPGGGREQYF
d_call: NA; clone_size: NA; v_call: TRBV19; j_call: TRBJ2-5; cdr3_nt: TGTGCCAGTAGTATTGGGGCGGTGCAAGAGACCCAGTACTTC; cdr3_aa: CASSIGAVQETQYF
d_call: NA; clone_size: NA; v_call: TRBV10-3; j_call: TRBJ1-1; cdr3_nt: TGTGCCATCAGTGCCGGAACAGGGTCCCGAGCTTTCTTT; cdr3_aa: CAISAGTGSRAFF
d_call: NA; clone_size: NA; v_call: TRBV21-1; j_call: TRBJ2-3; cdr3_nt: TGTGCCAGCCCTCCACTAGCGGGGGGGCCAGATACGCAGTATTTT; cdr3_aa: CASPPLAGGPDTQYF
d_call: NA; clone_size: once; v_call: TRBV30; j_call: TRBJ1-6; cdr3_nt: TGTGCCTGGAGTGTAACGGGGTATAATTCACCCCTCCACTTT; cdr3_aa: CAWSVTGYNSPLHF
d_call: TRBD2; clone_size: NA; v_call: TRBV7-6; j_call: TRBJ2-7; cdr3_nt: TGTGCCAGCAGCTTATCCAGCGGGGATTCCTACGAGCAGTACTTC; cdr3_aa: CASSLSSGDSYEQYF
d_call: TRBD1; clone_size: NA; v_call: TRBV9; j_call: TRBJ2-7; cdr3_nt: TGTGCCAGCAGCTCCCGGGACAGGGTTTACCAAACCACCTACGAGCAGTACTTC; cdr3_aa: CASSSRDRVYQTTYEQYF
d_call: NA; clone_size: NA; v_call: TRBV23-1; j_call: TRBJ2-7; cdr3_nt: TGCGCCAGCAGTCAATCCGAGCACGAGCAGTACTTC; cdr3_aa: CASSQSEHEQYF
d_call: NA; clone_size: NA; v_call: TRBV5-4; j_call: TRBJ2-7; cdr3_nt: TGTGCCAGCAGCTTAGGGAAGGGGGGGCCTCGGGAGCAGTACTTC; cdr3_aa: CASSLGKGGPREQYF
d_call: NA; clone_size: NA; v_call: TRBV11-3; j_call: TRBJ1-1; cdr3_nt: TGTGCCAGCAGCTTAGTCCGAAAGCCTGAAGCTTTCTTT; cdr3_aa: CASSLVRKPEAFF
d_call: NA; clone_size: NA; v_call: TRBV11-3; j_call: TRBJ2-7; cdr3_nt: TGTGCCAGCAGCTTAGACTCCGCGGCCACGGTCGGTTACGAGCAGTACTTC; cdr3_aa: CASSLDSAATVGYEQYF
d_call: NA; clone_size: NA; v_call: TRBV9; j_call: TRBJ1-4; cdr3_nt: TGTGCCAGCAGCGTGTCGGGGGGCACAGGAGCTAATGAAAAACTGTTTTTT; cdr3_aa: CASSVSGGTGANEKLFF
d_call: NA; clone_size: NA; v_call: TRBV7-8; j_call: TRBJ1-2; cdr3_nt: TGTGCCAGCAGCTCCTCCGTGACAGACGTCTATGGAGGCTACACCTTC; cdr3_aa: CASSSSVTDVYGGYTF
d_call: NA; clone_size: NA; v_call: TRBV19; j_call: TRBJ1-2; cdr3_nt: TGTGCCAGTAGTATCGCCATTACCCGGACAGCATACTATGGCTACACCTTC; cdr3_aa: CASSIAITRTAYYGYTF
d_call: TRBD1; clone_size: NA; v_call: TRBV2; j_call: TRBJ1-1; cdr3_nt: TGTGCCAGCAGTGCGGGACAGGGAGCTTTCTTT; cdr3_aa: CASSAGQGAFF
d_call: TRBD2; clone_size: NA; v_call: TRBV29-1; j_call: TRBJ2-7; cdr3_nt: TGCAGCGGGGCATCGGGACTAGGGTACGAGCAGTACTTC; cdr3_aa: CSGASGLGYEQYF
d_call: NA; clone_size: NA; v_call: TRBV5-1; j_call: TRBJ2-2; cdr3_nt: TGCGCCAGCAGCGTAAGACTCGCCGGGGAGCTGTTTTTT; cdr3_aa: CASSVRLAGELFF
d_call: TRBD1; clone_size: NA; v_call: TRBV24-1; j_call: TRBJ1-2; cdr3_nt: TGTGCCACCAGTGATACAGGGGAGAACTATGGCTACACCTTC; cdr3_aa: CATSDTGENYGYTF
d_call: NA; clone_size: NA; v_call: TRBV11-3; j_call: TRBJ1-4; cdr3_nt: TGTGCCAGCAGCCCCCCCGGGGGAAGAACGGAAAAACTGTTTTTT; cdr3_aa: CASSPPGGRTEKLFF
d_call: TRBD1; clone_size: NA; v_call: TRBV3-1/TRBV3-2; j_call: TRBJ2-1; cdr3_nt: TGTGCCAGCAGCCAATACAGGGGTCTGGACAATGAGCAGTTCTTC; cdr3_aa: CASSQYRGLDNEQFF
d_call: TRBD1; clone_size: NA; v_call: TRBV6-5; j_call: TRBJ1-4; cdr3_nt: TGTGCCAGCAGTTCCGGGACAGGGCCTCTCGAAAAACTGTTTTTT; cdr3_aa: CASSSGTGPLEKLFF
d_call: NA; clone_size: once; v_call: TRBV5-1; j_call: TRBJ2-7; cdr3_nt: TGCGCCAGCAGCTACGGGGGTTACGAGCAGTACTTC; cdr3_aa: CASSYGGYEQYF
d_call: NA; clone_size: NA; v_call: TRBV11-2; j_call: TRBJ1-1; cdr3_nt: TGTGCCAGCAGCTTTACTGTGAACACTGAAGCTTTCTTT; cdr3_aa: CASSFTVNTEAFF
d_call: NA; clone_size: NA; v_call: TRBV2; j_call: TRBJ1-2; cdr3_nt: TGTGCCGCCCGGAGACTGAACTATGGCTACACCTTC; cdr3_aa: CAARRLNYGYTF
d_call: NA; clone_size: few; v_call: TRBV3-1/TRBV3-2; j_call: TRBJ1-1; cdr3_nt: TGTGCCAGCAGCCAACGGGGGGGCACTGAAGCTTTCTTT; cdr3_aa: CASSQRGGTEAFF
d_call: NA; clone_size: NA; v_call: TRBV2; j_call: TRBJ1-3; cdr3_nt: TGTGCCAGCAGTGTTGAAACAGGAAACACCATATATTTT; cdr3_aa: CASSVETGNTIYF
d_call: NA; clone_size: NA; v_call: TRBV5-4; j_call: TRBJ1-1; cdr3_nt: TGTGCCAGCAGTTCTACAGAGAACACTGAAGCTTTCTTT; cdr3_aa: CASSSTENTEAFF
d_call: TRBD2; clone_size: NA; v_call: TRBV3-1/TRBV3-2; j_call: TRBJ2-5; cdr3_nt: TGTGCCAGCAGCCAAGGTTTTAGCGGGCCGCAAGAGACCCAGTACTTC; cdr3_aa: CASSQGFSGPQETQYF
d_call: TRBD2; clone_size: NA; v_call: TRBV2; j_call: TRBJ2-7; cdr3_nt: TGTGCCAGCAGTGAGACTAGCGGGGGCCCTAGCTCCTACGAGCAGTACTTC; cdr3_aa: CASSETSGGPSSYEQYF
d_call: NA; clone_size: few; v_call: TRBV7-9; j_call: TRBJ1-2; cdr3_nt: TGTGCCAGCAGCCCGCGGGGGTTCGGAGGCTACACCTTC; cdr3_aa: CASSPRGFGGYTF
d_call: NA; clone_size: NA; v_call: TRBV28; j_call: TRBJ1-1; cdr3_nt: TGTGCCAGCAAAGATGTGAACTCGAACACTGAAGCTTTCTTT; cdr3_aa: CASKDVNSNTEAFF
d_call: TRBD2; clone_size: few; v_call: TRBV7-2; j_call: TRBJ2-1; cdr3_nt: TGTGCCAGCAGCTTAGGGGGGACTAGACGGAATGAGCAGTTCTTC; cdr3_aa: CASSLGGTRRNEQFF
d_call: TRBD2; clone_size: NA; v_call: TRBV7-9; j_call: TRBJ2-7; cdr3_nt: TGTGCCAGCAGCCCTTTCCGGTTAGCGGGTTCCTCCTACGAGCAGTACTTC; cdr3_aa: CASSPFRLAGSSYEQYF
d_call: NA; clone_size: NA; v_call: TRBV3-1/TRBV3-2; j_call: TRBJ2-2; cdr3_nt: TGTGCCAGCACCCCGAACCGGGTTACCGGGGAGCTGTTTTTT; cdr3_aa: CASTPNRVTGELFF
d_call: TRBD2; clone_size: NA; v_call: TRBV18; j_call: TRBJ2-2; cdr3_nt: TGTGCCAGCTCCCGACTAGCGCAGGGGAACACCGGGGAGCTGTTTTTT; cdr3_aa: CASSRLAQGNTGELFF
d_call: TRBD2; clone_size: NA; v_call: TRBV4-1; j_call: TRBJ2-2; cdr3_nt: TGCGCCAGCAGCCGAGGGGTAGCGGGGGAGACAAACACCGGGGAGCTGTTTTTT; cdr3_aa: CASSRGVAGETNTGELFF
d_call: TRBD1; clone_size: few; v_call: TRBV27; j_call: TRBJ1-1; cdr3_nt: TGTGCCAGCAGGGCGACCAGGGGGCGTAGCACTGAAGCTTTCTTT; cdr3_aa: CASRATRGRSTEAFF
d_call: NA; clone_size: NA; v_call: TRBV7-9; j_call: TRBJ2-7; cdr3_nt: TGTGCCAGCAGCTCCTCCGGTGGCTACGAGCAGTACTTC; cdr3_aa: CASSSSGGYEQYF
d_call: TRBD2; clone_size: NA; v_call: TRBV5-1; j_call: TRBJ2-7; cdr3_nt: TGCGCCAGCAGCATAGCGGGGGGCTACGAGCAGTACTTC; cdr3_aa: CASSIAGGYEQYF
d_call: NA; clone_size: NA; v_call: TRBV19; j_call: TRBJ2-2; cdr3_nt: TGTGCCAGTAGTGTGACAGGTTCCCCCGGGGAGCTGTTTTTT; cdr3_aa: CASSVTGSPGELFF
d_call: NA; clone_size: NA; v_call: TRBV24-1; j_call: TRBJ1-1; cdr3_nt: TGTGCCACCAGTGATTTCCGTAACACTGAAGCTTTCTTT; cdr3_aa: CATSDFRNTEAFF